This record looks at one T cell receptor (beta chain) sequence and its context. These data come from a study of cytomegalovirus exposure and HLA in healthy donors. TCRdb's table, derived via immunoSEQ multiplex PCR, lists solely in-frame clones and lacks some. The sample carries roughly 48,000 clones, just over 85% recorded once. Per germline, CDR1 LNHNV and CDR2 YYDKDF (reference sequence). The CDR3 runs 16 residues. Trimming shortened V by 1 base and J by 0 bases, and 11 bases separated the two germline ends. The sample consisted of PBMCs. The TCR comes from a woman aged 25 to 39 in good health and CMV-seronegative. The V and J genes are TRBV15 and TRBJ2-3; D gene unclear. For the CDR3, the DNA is TGTGCCACCAGCAGAGGATCAAGAACTAGCACAGATACGCAGTATTTT. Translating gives CATSRGSRTSTDTQYF.